Presented here are 5 T cell receptor beta chains from one specimen sequenced in a study of human thymus T cells. Thymic resections from corrective heart surgery supplied the tissue. The table came from immunoSEQ multiplex PCR; TCRdb's copy has only in-frame clones and leaves some out. The table has some 130,000 clones, around 94% seen once. Sample: thymus tissue. The receptors were sampled from a boy under three years old with a congenital heart defect but otherwise immunologically healthy.

The sample holds one count of this clone. J is TRBJ2-3 and V is TRBV20-1; D is perhaps TRBD2 (5 bases). The V gene's germline CDR1 is DFQATT and CDR2 SNEGSKA (reference sequence). CDR3 size: 11 residues. CDR3 nucleotide sequence: TGCAGCCCTGAACGGGGAGATACGCAGTATTTT. Translated: CSPERGDTQYF.

The J gene is TRBJ1-2, the V gene TRBV7-2; 10 bases match TRBD1. The ends lost 5 bases at V and 14 bases at J; junction bases unmatched: 8. CDR1 is SGHTA, CDR2 FQGNSA, per germline. This CDR3 is 12 amino acids long. The CDR3 protein is CASSPGRTGGTF. DNA of the CDR3: TGTGCCAGCAGCCCTGGTCGGACAGGGGGGACCTTC. Full variable domain (remainder filled in from reference TRBV7-2 and TRBJ1-2): GAGVSQSPSNKVTEKGKDVELRCDPISGHTALYWYRQSLGQGLEFLIYFQGNSAPDKSGLPSDRFSAERTGGSVSTLTIQRTQQEDSAVYLCASSPGRTGGTFGSGTRLTVV.

The gene calls are TRBV5-4 and TRBJ1-5, with 7 nucleotides matching TRBD1. The V gene's germline CDR1 is SGHNT and CDR2 YYREEE (reference sequence). This CDR3 comprises 17 residues. V was pared by 4 bases and J by 0 bases, with 10 bases of the junction left unmatched. CDR3 amino acids: CASSPRDSVFSNQPQHF. CDR3 sequence (DNA): TGTGCCAGCAGCCCGAGGGACAGCGTCTTTAGCAATCAGCCCCAGCATTTT.

The J gene is TRBJ2-7, the V gene TRBV6-6, with 9 bases matching TRBD1. The CDR3 sequence is 14 residues long. Per germline, CDR1 MNHNY and CDR2 SVGAGI (reference sequence). The V segment lost 4 bases and the J segment 9 bases; nucleotides outside the gene matches: 10. In DNA form, the CDR3 reads TGTGCCAGCAGTTCACCGGGACAGGGTGGTTCGCAGTACTTC. Residues: CASSSPGQGGSQYF.

This chain uses TRBV5-1 with TRBJ1-3, with 8 bases fitting TRBD1. V lost 2 bases to trimming and J lost 10 bases; unmatched junction nucleotides: 8. CDR3 length: 14 residues. Germline CDR1 reads SGHRS; CDR2 reads YFSETQ. The CDR3 spells CASSFLQGGRTIYF. The CDR3 nucleotides are TGCGCCAGCAGCTTCTTACAGGGGGGACGAACCATATATTTT.